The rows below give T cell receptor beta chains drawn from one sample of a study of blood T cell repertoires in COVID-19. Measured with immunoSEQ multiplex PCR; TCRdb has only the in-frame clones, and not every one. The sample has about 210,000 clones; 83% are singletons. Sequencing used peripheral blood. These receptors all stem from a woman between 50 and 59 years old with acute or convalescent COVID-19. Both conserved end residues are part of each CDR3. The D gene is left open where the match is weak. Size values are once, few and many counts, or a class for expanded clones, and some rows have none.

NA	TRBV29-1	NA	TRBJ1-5	TGCAGCGTTGCGCGGGGGCGTGATCAGCCCCAGCATTTT	CSVARGRDQPQHF
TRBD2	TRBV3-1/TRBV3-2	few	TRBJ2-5	TGTGCCAGCACCCCGGGACTAGCATCTGGGACCCAGTACTTC	CASTPGLASGTQYF
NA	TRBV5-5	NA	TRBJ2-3	TGTGCCAGCAGCTTGGGTCTAGCCGGAGATACGCAGTATTTT	CASSLGLAGDTQYF
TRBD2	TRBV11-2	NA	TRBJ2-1	TGTGCCAGCAGCTCCCTGGCTAGCGGGCCATACAATGAGCAGTTCTTC	CASSSLASGPYNEQFF
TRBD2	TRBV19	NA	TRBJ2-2	TGTGCCAGTACCCCTTTTTTCGGCGGGAGGTCGAACACCGGGGAGCTGTTTTTT	CASTPFFGGRSNTGELFF
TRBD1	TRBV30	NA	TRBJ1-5	TGTGCCTGGAGTGACAGGGGTAGGCAGCCCCAGCATTTT	CAWSDRGRQPQHF
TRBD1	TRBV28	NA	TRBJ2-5	TGTGCCAGCAGTTCCCTAACCCCGGGACAGGGTATGGAGACCCAGTACTTC	CASSSLTPGQGMETQYF
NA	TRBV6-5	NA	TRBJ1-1	TGTGCCAGCAGTTACTCTCAGGTTTTTAGGTTCGCTTTCTTT	CASSYSQVFRFAFF
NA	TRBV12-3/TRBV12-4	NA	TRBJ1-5	TGTGCCAGCAGTTTCCAGGGTGATCAGCCCCAGCATTTT	CASSFQGDQPQHF
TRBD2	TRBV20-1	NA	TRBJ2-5	TGCAGTGCTAGTGGCCCTAATCTAGCGGGAGGGCCTGAGGCCCAGTACTTC	CSASGPNLAGGPEAQYF
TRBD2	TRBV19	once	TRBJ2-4	TGTGCCAGTAGTTCCCCGTCGGGGGGTACCAAAAACATTCAGTACTTC	CASSSPSGGTKNIQYF
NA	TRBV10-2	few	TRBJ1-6	TGCGCCAGCAGGGAGGGCTCACCCCTCCACTTT	CASREGSPLHF
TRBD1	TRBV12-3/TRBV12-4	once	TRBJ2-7	TGTGCCAGCAGCCAGACAGGGACCGAGCAGTACTTC	CASSQTGTEQYF
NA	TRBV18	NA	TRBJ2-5	TGTGCCAGCTCACCATCGAAGGGGAGGCAAGAGACCCAGTACTTC	CASSPSKGRQETQYF
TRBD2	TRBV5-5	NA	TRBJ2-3	TGTGCCAGCAGCTTCGGACTAGCGGGAGTGCGAACAGATACGCAGTATTTT	CASSFGLAGVRTDTQYF
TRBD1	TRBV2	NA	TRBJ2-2	TGTGCCGGCACTGTGACAGGGACCACCGGGGAGCTGTTTTTT	CAGTVTGTTGELFF
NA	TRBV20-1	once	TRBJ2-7	TGCAGTGCTCAGACTGTCTACGAGCAGTACTTC	CSAQTVYEQYF
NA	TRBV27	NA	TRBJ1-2	TGTGCCAGCAGTTTAAGGGGTAACTATGGCTACACCTTC	CASSLRGNYGYTF
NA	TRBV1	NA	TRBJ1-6	TGCACCAGCAGCCAGGTTGGCCCACCCCTCCACTTT	CTSSQVGPPLHF
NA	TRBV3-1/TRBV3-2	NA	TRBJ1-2	TGTGCCAGCAGCCGCCAGGGGGGCTACACCTTC	CASSRQGGYTF
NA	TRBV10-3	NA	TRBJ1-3	TGTGCCATCAGTGACGGGGTTAATTCTGGAAACACCATATATTTT	CAISDGVNSGNTIYF
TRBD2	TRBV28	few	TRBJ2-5	TGTGCCACCGCGGGGGGCGGAGATCAAGAGACCCAGTACTTC	CATAGGGDQETQYF
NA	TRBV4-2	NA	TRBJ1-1	TGTGCCAGCAGCCCCCCGGCAGGTGAGGGAGGAACTGAAGCTTTCTTT	CASSPPAGEGGTEAFF
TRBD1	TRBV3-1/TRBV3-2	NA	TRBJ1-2	TGTGCCAGCAGCCCCGACAGGGGCTATGGCTACACCTTC	CASSPDRGYGYTF
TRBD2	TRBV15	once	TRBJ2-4	TGTGCCACCAGCAGAGATCGGTCGGGGGGAGCCAAAAACATTCAGTACTTC	CATSRDRSGGAKNIQYF
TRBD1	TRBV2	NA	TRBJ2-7	TGTGCCAGCAGTCCGGGACAGCTGACCTACGAGCAGTACTTC	CASSPGQLTYEQYF
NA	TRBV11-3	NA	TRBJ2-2	TGTGCCAGCAGCTTAGGGCTGGCAGAGAACACCGGGGAGCTGTTTTTT	CASSLGLAENTGELFF
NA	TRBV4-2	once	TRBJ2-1	TGTGCCAGCAGCCAAGATTTGGGGCCCCCTAGCAATGAGCAGTTCTTC	CASSQDLGPPSNEQFF
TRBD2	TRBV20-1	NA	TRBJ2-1	TGCAGTGCTAGTCTTAGGACTAGCGGGAGGGGAAATGAGCAGTTCTTC	CSASLRTSGRGNEQFF
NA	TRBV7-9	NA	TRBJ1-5	TGTGCCAGCAGCTTAGGGGACACAGGAAATCAGCCCCAGCATTTT	CASSLGDTGNQPQHF
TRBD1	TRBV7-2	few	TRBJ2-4	TGTGCCAGCAGCCCGGACAGGGGGCGATCCAAAAACATTCAGTACTTC	CASSPDRGRSKNIQYF
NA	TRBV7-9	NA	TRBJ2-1	TGTGCCAGCAGCTCAACGGGGGGGACAGACTACAATGAGCAGTTCTTC	CASSSTGGTDYNEQFF
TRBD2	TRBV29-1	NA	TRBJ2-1	TGCAGCGTTGAACGACTAGCGGGAGCCTACTCCTACAATGAGCAGTTCTTC	CSVERLAGAYSYNEQFF
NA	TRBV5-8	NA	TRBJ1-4	TGTGCCAGCAGCTCCTGGGGGGATGAAAAACTGTTTTTT	CASSSWGDEKLFF
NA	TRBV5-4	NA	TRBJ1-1	TGTGCCAGCAAAGGGGCTACGAACACTGAAGCTTTCTTT	CASKGATNTEAFF
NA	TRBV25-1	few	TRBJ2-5	TGTGCCAGCAGTGAATTAGTTACAGGGCCAGAGACCCAGTACTTC	CASSELVTGPETQYF
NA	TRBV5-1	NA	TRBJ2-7	TGCGCCAGCAGCTTGGAGAGTCATCCCGCCTACGAGCAGTACTTC	CASSLESHPAYEQYF
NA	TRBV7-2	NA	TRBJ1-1	TGTGCCAGCAGCAGCTCAGGTTTCCCGACTGAAGCTTTCTTT	CASSSSGFPTEAFF
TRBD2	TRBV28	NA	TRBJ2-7	TGTGCCAGCAGGGGGACTAGTCCCTCCTACGAGCAGTACTTC	CASRGTSPSYEQYF
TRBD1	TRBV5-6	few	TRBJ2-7	TGTGCCAGCAGCTTTAACTTGGGACAGCTGGGCGAGCAGTACTTC	CASSFNLGQLGEQYF
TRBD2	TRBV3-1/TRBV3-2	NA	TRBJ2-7	TGTGCCAGCAGCCAAGGTCTAGCGGGAGTATCCCACGAGCAGTACTTC	CASSQGLAGVSHEQYF
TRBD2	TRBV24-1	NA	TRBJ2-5	TGTGCCACCAGTGACCTGGGACTAGCGGGACTCCTCAAAGAGACCCAGTACTTC	CATSDLGLAGLLKETQYF
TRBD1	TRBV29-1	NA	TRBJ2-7	TGCAGCGTCCAACAGGGGTTGGCCTACGAGCAGTACTTC	CSVQQGLAYEQYF
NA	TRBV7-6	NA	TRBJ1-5	TGTGCCAGCACCCCTCCGAAAGGGGCAGGTGGCAATCAGCCCCAGCATTTT	CASTPPKGAGGNQPQHF
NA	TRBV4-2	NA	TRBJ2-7	TGTGCCAGCAGCCACAGCATGTCGGGAAGACCCCACGAGCAGTACTTC	CASSHSMSGRPHEQYF
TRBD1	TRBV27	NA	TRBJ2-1	TGTGCCAGCAGTTTCCGGGACAGGGGGCTTAATGAGCAGTTCTTC	CASSFRDRGLNEQFF
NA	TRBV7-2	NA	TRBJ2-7	TGTGCCAGCAGCCGCCGGGACACGGCCTACGAGCAGTACTTC	CASSRRDTAYEQYF
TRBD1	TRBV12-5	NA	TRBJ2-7	TGTGCTAGTGGTTTGGCCGACAGGGGCTACGAGCAGTACTTC	CASGLADRGYEQYF
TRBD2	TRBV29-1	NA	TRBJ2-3	TGCAGCGGGACTAGCGGGAGGAATACGCAGTATTTT	CSGTSGRNTQYF
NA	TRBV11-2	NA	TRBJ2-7	TGTGCCAGCAGCTTAGGGGCCAAGTCGGAAGAGCAGTACTTC	CASSLGAKSEEQYF
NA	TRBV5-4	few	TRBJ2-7	TGTGCCAGCAGCTTGGGGGGCGGCGTCACCCTCTCCTCCTACGAGCAGTACTTC	CASSLGGGVTLSSYEQYF
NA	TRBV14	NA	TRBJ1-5	TGTGCCAGCAGCCAAGATCTTTCCCAGCCCCAGCATTTT	CASSQDLSQPQHF
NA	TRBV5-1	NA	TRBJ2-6	TGCGCCAGCGGCTTGGGTCTCAGGACAACTGTTCCCCCTGGGGCCAACGTCCTGACTTTC	CASGLGLRTTVPPGANVLTF
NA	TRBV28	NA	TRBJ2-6	TGTGCCAGCAGTTTGACAGGCTCTGGGGCCAACGTCCTGACTTTC	CASSLTGSGANVLTF
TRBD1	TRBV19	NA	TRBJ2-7	TGTGCCAGTAGTATAGACGGGACAGCGCTCTTGGAGCAGTACTTC	CASSIDGTALLEQYF
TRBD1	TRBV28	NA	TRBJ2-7	TGTGCCAGCAGTTCGTTCGACAGGGGGAATTACGAGCAGTACTTC	CASSSFDRGNYEQYF
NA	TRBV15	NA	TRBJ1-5	TGTGCCACCAGCAGAGATGGGCGGGAGGGGAGTCCCCAGCATTTT	CATSRDGREGSPQHF
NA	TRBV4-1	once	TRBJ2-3	TGCGCCAGCAGCCAAGGGCATTCGGGAGATACGCAGTATTTT	CASSQGHSGDTQYF